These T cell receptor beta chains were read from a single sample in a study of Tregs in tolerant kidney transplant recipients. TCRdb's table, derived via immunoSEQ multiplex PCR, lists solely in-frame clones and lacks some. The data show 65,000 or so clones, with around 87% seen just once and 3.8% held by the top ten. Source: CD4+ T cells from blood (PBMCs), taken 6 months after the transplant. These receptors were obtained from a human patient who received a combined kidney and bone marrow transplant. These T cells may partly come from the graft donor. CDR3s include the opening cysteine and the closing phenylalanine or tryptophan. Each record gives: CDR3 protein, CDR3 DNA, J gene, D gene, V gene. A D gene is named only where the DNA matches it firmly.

CASSPDRGHSYEQYF	TGTGCCAGCAGCCCTGACAGGGGCCACTCCTACGAGCAGTACTTC	TRBJ2-7	TRBD1	TRBV6-5
CASSVASANTGELFF	TGTGCCAGCAGCGTAGCGTCGGCGAACACCGGGGAGCTGTTTTTT	TRBJ2-2	.	TRBV9
CASSPGGGTGELFF	TGTGCCAGCTCACCAGGGGGAGGCACCGGGGAGCTGTTTTTT	TRBJ2-2	.	TRBV18
CASSVLAGTYNEQFF	TGTGCCAGCTCAGTGCTAGCGGGGACCTACAATGAGCAGTTCTTC	TRBJ2-1	TRBD2	TRBV18
CASSPAGGITGYTF	TGTGCCAGCAGCCCGGCGGGGGGCATCACGGGCTACACCTTC	TRBJ1-2	.	TRBV27
CASSQRSSPSSGANVLTF	TGCGCCAGCAGCCAGAGGAGCTCCCCCTCTTCTGGGGCCAACGTCCTGACTTTC	TRBJ2-6	.	TRBV4-3
CASSLSGVYGYTF	TGTGCCAGCAGTTTATCAGGGGTCTATGGCTACACCTTC	TRBJ1-2	.	TRBV27
CASRSRTGTGNEQFF	TGTGCCAGCAGGTCTAGAACCGGGACAGGGAATGAGCAGTTCTTC	TRBJ2-1	TRBD1	TRBV11-3
CASRPFRSGRGTVMNTEAFF	TGTGCCAGCAGGCCCTTCAGGTCCGGGAGAGGGACCGTTATGAACACTGAAGCTTTCTTT	TRBJ1-1	.	TRBV28
CASSPHPRSTEAFF	TGTGCCAGCAGCCCCCACCCAAGGAGCACTGAAGCTTTCTTT	TRBJ1-1	.	TRBV11-1
CASSDLSQGYQGNTIYF	TGTGCCAGCAGTGATCTTTCACAGGGATACCAAGGAAACACCATATATTTT	TRBJ1-3	.	TRBV2
CASSQLLTGSEAFF	TGTGCCAGCAGCCAACTCCTCACAGGATCTGAAGCTTTCTTT	TRBJ1-1	.	TRBV14
CASSPRGRGSHNEQFF	TGTGCCAGCAGTCCGCGCGGACGGGGGAGCCACAATGAGCAGTTCTTC	TRBJ2-1	.	TRBV27
CASSLSRRGGYTF	TGTGCCAGCAGCTTAAGTAGGAGGGGTGGCTACACCTTC	TRBJ1-2	.	TRBV7-3
CASSPVDRYGYTF	TGTGCCAGCAGCCCCGTCGATAGATATGGCTACACCTTC	TRBJ1-2	.	TRBV2
CASSLSGGSNQPQHF	TGTGCCAGCAGCTTAAGTGGAGGGAGCAATCAGCCCCAGCATTTT	TRBJ1-5	.	TRBV7-2
CSVEQGVYEQYF	TGCAGCGTTGAACAGGGCGTATACGAGCAGTACTTC	TRBJ2-7	.	TRBV29-1
CASSLQGVRSPLHF	TGTGCCAGCAGTTTGCAGGGGGTGAGGTCACCCCTCCACTTT	TRBJ1-6	TRBD1	TRBV28
CASSLRFGRAGTGHIDTQYF	TGTGCCAGCAGCTTAAGGTTCGGGAGAGCCGGGACAGGGCACATAGATACGCAGTATTTT	TRBJ2-3	TRBD1	TRBV7-8